The clone carrying this T cell receptor beta chain has at least ten counts. Antigen unknown. The data derive from a study of T cell repertoires in cytomegalovirus infection. Overall study context: Both CMV infection and a matching HLA type were indicated by public TCR beta signatures.

TCRdb re-called the reads with MiXCR, one entry per CDR3 protein. There are approximately 170,000 distinct CDR3 sequences in the sample; approximately 14% occur only once, and approximately 30% lies in the top ten. Whole-study results and caveats: Carriers of CMV plus the relevant HLA were identified by cumulative public TCR beta family frequency. Clonotype analysis showed dominance of the ex vivo response by HLA-C-restricted CMV-specific TCR beta clonotypes.

Germline loops: CDR1 ENHRY, CDR2 SYGVKD. The CDR3 is 13 amino acids. V was shortened by 5 bases and J by 4 bases, with 11 bases between the two germline ends. Sequenced input: PBMCs. The sequence was obtained from a human donor in good health (CMV status not recorded). Some clones in this sample may be carry-over from other donors' samples. The J gene is TRBJ2-5, the V gene TRBV10-3; D not certain. CDR3 DNA sequence: TGTGCCATCAGTCCTACGCTGAGAGAGACCCAGTACTTC. This encodes CAISPTLRETQYF.